The source of this T cell receptor beta chain is a study of control samples from healthy donors and cancer patients. Germline lookup yields CDR1 KGHSH and CDR2 LQKENI. The CDR3 is 16 amino acids. V was cut by 5 bases and J by 0 bases, with 14 bases left in between. Method: immunoSEQ multiplex PCR; TCRdb's copy keeps in-frame clones and lacks some. The profile covers 85,000 to 120,000 clones, with 90% to 95% appearing a single time and 2% to 2.5% taken by the ten largest. Source material: blood. The TCR comes from a woman aged 18-30 years in good health. The V call is TRBV18, the J call TRBJ2-4; D may be TRBD1 (5 bases). CDR3 amino acids: CASSLLVDIAKNIQYF. The DNA of the CDR3 is TGTGCCAGCTCATTACTGGTGGACATAGCCAAAAACATTCAGTACTTC.